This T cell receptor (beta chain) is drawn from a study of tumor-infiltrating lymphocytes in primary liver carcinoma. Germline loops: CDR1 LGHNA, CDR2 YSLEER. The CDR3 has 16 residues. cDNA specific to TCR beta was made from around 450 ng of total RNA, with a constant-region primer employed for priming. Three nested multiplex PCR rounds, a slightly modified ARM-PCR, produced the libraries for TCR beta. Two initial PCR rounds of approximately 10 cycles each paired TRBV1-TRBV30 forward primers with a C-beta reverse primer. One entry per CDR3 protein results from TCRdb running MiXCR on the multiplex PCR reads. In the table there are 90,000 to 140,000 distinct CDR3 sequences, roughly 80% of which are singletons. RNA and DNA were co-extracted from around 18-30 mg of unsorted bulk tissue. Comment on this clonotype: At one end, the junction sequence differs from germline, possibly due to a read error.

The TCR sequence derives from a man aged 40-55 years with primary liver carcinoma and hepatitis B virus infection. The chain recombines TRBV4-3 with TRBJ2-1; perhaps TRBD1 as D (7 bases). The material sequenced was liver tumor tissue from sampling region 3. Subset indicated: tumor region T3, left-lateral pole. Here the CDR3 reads CTSSQESRGRYNEHFF. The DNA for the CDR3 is TGCACCAGCAGCCAAGAAAGCAGGGGGAGGTACAATGAGCATTTCTTC.